This TCR beta chain was recorded in a study of neoadjuvant anti-PD-1 for oral cavity cancer. Germline V gene sequence: CDR1 MNHEY, CDR2 SVGAGI. The CDR3 covers 14 residues. V gave up 4 bases and J gave up 4 bases, with 12 bases separating them. This clone has more than one count but fewer than ten. Time point defined: after neoadjuvant nivolumab, at surgical resection. Patients had newly diagnosed, untreated stage II-IVA oral cavity squamous cell carcinoma. Two replicates per tumor sample, mostly from 4 to 5.5 ug of genomic DNA. Sequencing was performed with immunoSEQ multiplex PCR; in TCRdb, only in-frame clones are kept and a portion is missing. This table has roughly 16,000 clones, 40% appearing once.

This sequence joins TRBV6-5 and TRBJ2-3, with a possible D match to TRBD1 (6 bases). This receptor was obtained from a person aged 35 to 85 with oral cavity squamous cell carcinoma. The source material was tumor tissue, sampled after nivolumab (anti-PD-1) treatment. The DNA of the CDR3 is TGTGCCAGCAGTTCGACGACAGGTTCAGATACGCAGTATTTT. Its protein is CASSSTTGSDTQYF.